Listed below are T cell receptor beta chains from one sample, sequenced in a study of blood T cell repertoires in COVID-19. The data were produced by immunoSEQ multiplex PCR, yet TCRdb's version contains in-frame clones alone and is incomplete. Of about 160,000 clones listed, less than 90% are singletons. The specimen sequenced was peripheral blood. The source is a woman in her 70s with acute or convalescent COVID-19. Both conserved end residues are trimmed from each CDR3.

CDR3aa	v_gene
ASSESGQGFHGYT	TRBV10-2
ASSRPTQGNEQF	TRBV27
ASSSSWTGKSPLH	TRBV6-5
ASSSDRVSGNTIY	TRBV6-5
ASSLEAGGTEAF	TRBV5-1
ASSALGPETNTGELF	TRBV2
ASRKGGGQPQH	TRBV2
ASRKMDRVREKLF	TRBV6-6
ASSQGIGTSGSYEQY	TRBV4-1
ASSDPGQGSYEQY	TRBV6-6
ASRARESSYNEQF	TRBV13
ASSVGTGINTEAF	TRBV9
ASSYRQGDSPLH	TRBV6-5
ASSLGQGGATEAF	TRBV5-1
ASSIAGVETQY	TRBV19
ASSTPGQGSNQPQH	TRBV19
SVSRGHGYEQY	TRBV29-1
ASSLGRVGAEAF	TRBV5-1
ASSEALGQGKAF	TRBV2
ASSPFGGVNAPDDGYT	TRBV18
ASSLNRGRFYGYT	TRBV4-1
ASSIIPGQPQH	TRBV6-2/TRBV6-3
ASSPGQGKGGEQF	TRBV7-2
ASSSPRERRNANYGYT	TRBV11-2
ASSRLTGTGQETQY	TRBV14
ASSSGGRGNQPQH	TRBV5-6
ASSVQRPSGRPRDSYEQY	TRBV6-6
ASSRMSGVQVAF	TRBV2
ASSFTGTDGYT	TRBV5-1
ASSPTDSFYGYT	TRBV6-5
SASGTGGRGYT	TRBV20-1
ASRQGNNQPQH	TRBV28
ASSTGSTEAF	TRBV6-5
ASSLEGLAYYEQF	TRBV7-8
ASSQGRNQCGTEAF	TRBV3-1/TRBV3-2
SASPGVGGGYGYT	TRBV20-1
ASSPLDQGADTEAF	TRBV18
ASSYGPGNGYT	TRBV6-2/TRBV6-3
ASTPRAGAAYEQY	TRBV5-1
ASKQGPFSSGNTIY	TRBV19
ASSSRAMAF	TRBV11-2
ALLDRRNNSPLH	TRBV30
AISENRPMNTEAF	TRBV10-3
ASSILRGDTGELF	TRBV19